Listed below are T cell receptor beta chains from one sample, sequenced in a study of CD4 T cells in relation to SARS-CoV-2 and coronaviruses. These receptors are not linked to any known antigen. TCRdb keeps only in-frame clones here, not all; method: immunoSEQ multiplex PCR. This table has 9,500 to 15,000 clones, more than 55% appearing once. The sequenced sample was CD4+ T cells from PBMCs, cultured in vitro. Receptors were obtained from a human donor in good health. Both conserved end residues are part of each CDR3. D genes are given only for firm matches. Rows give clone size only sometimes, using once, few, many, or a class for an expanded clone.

CDR3 protein: CAWSDRGNQPQHF
CDR3 DNA: TGTGCCTGGAGTGACCGGGGGAATCAGCCCCAGCATTTT
J gene: TRBJ1-5
D gene: NA
V gene: TRBV30
clone size: few

CDR3 protein: CASSPARDHYGYTF
CDR3 DNA: TGTGCCAGCAGCCCAGCCCGGGATCACTATGGCTACACCTTC
J gene: TRBJ1-2
D gene: NA
V gene: TRBV7-9
clone size: NA

CDR3 protein: CASRFTQGSRDKPYGYTF
CDR3 DNA: TGTGCCAGCAGATTTACCCAGGGGAGTAGGGATAAGCCTTATGGCTACACCTTC
J gene: TRBJ1-2
D gene: NA
V gene: TRBV27
clone size: NA

CDR3 protein: CASSPGTTARPEAFF
CDR3 DNA: TGTGCCAGCTCACCAGGGACCACAGCACGACCCGAAGCTTTCTTT
J gene: TRBJ1-1
D gene: NA
V gene: TRBV18
clone size: NA

CDR3 protein: CASSYPSGRTLFTGELFF
CDR3 DNA: TGCGCCAGCAGCTACCCTAGCGGGAGGACCCTCTTCACCGGGGAGCTGTTTTTT
J gene: TRBJ2-2
D gene: TRBD2
V gene: TRBV5-1
clone size: NA

CDR3 protein: CAISEWEGRDTQYF
CDR3 DNA: TGTGCCATCAGTGAGTGGGAGGGCCGGGATACGCAGTATTTT
J gene: TRBJ2-3
D gene: TRBD2
V gene: TRBV10-3
clone size: NA

CDR3 protein: CASSDGELTGETQYF
CDR3 DNA: TGTGCCAGCAGTGATGGGGAATTAACGGGAGAGACCCAGTACTTC
J gene: TRBJ2-5
D gene: NA
V gene: TRBV2
clone size: NA

CDR3 protein: CASSPTAGATYEQYF
CDR3 DNA: TGCGCCAGCAGCCCGACCGCCGGGGCTACCTACGAGCAGTACTTC
J gene: TRBJ2-7
D gene: NA
V gene: TRBV5-1
clone size: few

CDR3 protein: CASSLWTGWNHEQYF
CDR3 DNA: TGTGCCAGCAGCTTATGGACAGGGTGGAACCACGAGCAGTACTTC
J gene: TRBJ2-7
D gene: TRBD1
V gene: TRBV7-9
clone size: NA

CDR3 protein: CASSEALRSTEQFF
CDR3 DNA: TGTGCCAGCAGTGAAGCGCTTCGGTCCACTGAGCAGTTCTTC
J gene: TRBJ2-1
D gene: NA
V gene: TRBV6-1
clone size: NA

CDR3 protein: CASSSGTGGELFF
CDR3 DNA: TGTGCCAGCAGCTCGGGGACGGGCGGGGAGCTGTTTTTT
J gene: TRBJ2-2
D gene: NA
V gene: TRBV11-3
clone size: NA

CDR3 protein: CASSLRTEAFF
CDR3 DNA: TGTGCCAGCAGCTTAAGGACTGAAGCTTTCTTT
J gene: TRBJ1-1
D gene: NA
V gene: TRBV11-2
clone size: NA

CDR3 protein: CASRSDRNSYEQYF
CDR3 DNA: TGTGCCAGCAGATCGGACAGGAATAGCTACGAGCAGTACTTC
J gene: TRBJ2-7
D gene: TRBD1
V gene: TRBV2
clone size: few

CDR3 protein: CASSPPGTVIYEQYF
CDR3 DNA: TGTGCCAGCAGCCCTCCCGGGACAGTGATCTACGAGCAGTACTTC
J gene: TRBJ2-7
D gene: TRBD1
V gene: TRBV7-9
clone size: few

CDR3 protein: CASSNSGASSYEQYF
CDR3 DNA: TGTGCCAGCAGTAATAGCGGGGCGAGCTCCTACGAGCAGTACTTC
J gene: TRBJ2-7
D gene: TRBD2
V gene: TRBV6-5
clone size: NA

CDR3 protein: CASSEMGTGSSEQYF
CDR3 DNA: TGTGCCAGCAGTGAAATGGGGACAGGGTCTTCCGAGCAGTACTTC
J gene: TRBJ2-7
D gene: TRBD1
V gene: TRBV6-1
clone size: NA

CDR3 protein: CASSPTGPGANVLTF
CDR3 DNA: TGCGCCAGCAGCCCGACAGGGCCTGGGGCCAACGTCCTGACTTTC
J gene: TRBJ2-6
D gene: TRBD1
V gene: TRBV4-1
clone size: NA

CDR3 protein: CASSQGWTSGTYEQYF
CDR3 DNA: TGTGCCAGCAGCCAAGGATGGACTAGCGGGACTTACGAGCAGTACTTC
J gene: TRBJ2-7
D gene: TRBD2
V gene: TRBV3-1/TRBV3-2
clone size: few

CDR3 protein: CASSLAGTSGSYEQYF
CDR3 DNA: TGCGCCAGCAGCTTGGCCGGGACTAGCGGATCCTACGAGCAGTACTTC
J gene: TRBJ2-7
D gene: TRBD2
V gene: TRBV5-1
clone size: NA

CDR3 protein: CASTLITGGTEAFF
CDR3 DNA: TGTGCCAGCACCCTGATCACAGGGGGAACTGAAGCTTTCTTT
J gene: TRBJ1-1
D gene: TRBD1
V gene: TRBV7-8
clone size: NA

CDR3 protein: CASSEVFGAAEQFF
CDR3 DNA: TGTGCCAGCAGTGAAGTGTTCGGGGCGGCTGAGCAGTTCTTC
J gene: TRBJ2-1
D gene: NA
V gene: TRBV6-1
clone size: once

CDR3 protein: CASSQGVNTEAFF
CDR3 DNA: TGTGCCAGCAGCCAAGGGGTGAACACTGAAGCTTTCTTT
J gene: TRBJ1-1
D gene: NA
V gene: TRBV14
clone size: once

CDR3 protein: CASSHHLTLTANTEAFF
CDR3 DNA: TGTGCCAGCAGCCATCACTTGACACTCACAGCTAACACTGAAGCTTTCTTT
J gene: TRBJ1-1
D gene: NA
V gene: TRBV14
clone size: once

CDR3 protein: CAGRQVGSYNEQFF
CDR3 DNA: TGTGCCGGCCGGCAGGTTGGCTCCTACAATGAGCAGTTCTTC
J gene: TRBJ2-1
D gene: NA
V gene: TRBV5-4
clone size: NA

CDR3 protein: CASGPGGREAFF
CDR3 DNA: TGTGCCAGCGGGCCCGGAGGGCGCGAAGCTTTCTTT
J gene: TRBJ1-1
D gene: NA
V gene: TRBV7-9
clone size: few

CDR3 protein: CASSLTWGETQYF
CDR3 DNA: TGTGCCAGCAGTTTAACGTGGGGAGAGACCCAGTACTTC
J gene: TRBJ2-5
D gene: NA
V gene: TRBV27
clone size: NA

CDR3 protein: CASSPRSGDSGNTIYF
CDR3 DNA: TGTGCCAGCTCACCACGTTCAGGGGACTCTGGAAACACCATATATTTT
J gene: TRBJ1-3
D gene: NA
V gene: TRBV18
clone size: NA